Listed below are T cell receptor beta chains from one sample, sequenced in a study of identifying expanded T cells in peripheral blood. Sequencing was performed with immunoSEQ multiplex PCR; in TCRdb, only in-frame clones are kept and a portion is missing. Counted here are about 110,000 clones, around 90% occurring once; the ten biggest clones make up 7.5% to 9.5%. The sequencing sample was made of blood. Source of these receptors: a person aged 18 to 75 in good health. Both conserved end residues are trimmed from each CDR3. A D gene is named only where the DNA matches it firmly.

V: TRBV19
D: NA
CDR3: ASSIGRSVNQPQH

V: TRBV5-6
D: TRBD1
CDR3: ASSRTGGNQPQH

V: TRBV5-4
D: TRBD2
CDR3: ASRYGTSGGGDTQY

V: TRBV4-3
D: NA
CDR3: ASSQAGTVAPLH

V: TRBV27
D: NA
CDR3: ASSLSAWGRPDTGELF

V: TRBV7-9
D: NA
CDR3: ASSQLGSEMTSYEQY

V: TRBV9
D: NA
CDR3: ASSSTTNSPLH

V: TRBV14
D: TRBD2
CDR3: ASSLPAGLAGGGKQF

V: TRBV7-3
D: NA
CDR3: ASSSGVTDTQY

V: TRBV28
D: NA
CDR3: ASSRDTNSPLH

V: TRBV30
D: TRBD1
CDR3: AWSGTGWGNEQF

V: TRBV5-1
D: NA
CDR3: ASSLGQSGNTIY

V: TRBV6-5
D: TRBD2
CDR3: ASSYSGGRAFGEQY

V: TRBV11-2
D: NA
CDR3: ASSSGQPVIFRY

V: TRBV29-1
D: TRBD1
CDR3: SVWTGSGNTIY

V: TRBV5-4
D: NA
CDR3: ASSLVGGQQY

V: TRBV27
D: NA
CDR3: ASSSSGGTTYTDTQY

V: TRBV4-1
D: TRBD2
CDR3: ASSQEPLAGLGEQF

V: TRBV2
D: NA
CDR3: ASRDNNSPLH

V: TRBV13
D: NA
CDR3: ASSSVLPGGYT

V: TRBV7-3
D: NA
CDR3: ASSFLGDQSVDEQF

V: TRBV9
D: NA
CDR3: ASSVGGELF

V: TRBV6-6
D: NA
CDR3: ASAGTNEKLF

V: TRBV5-1
D: NA
CDR3: ASSRSQGEQY

V: TRBV7-2
D: NA
CDR3: ASSFSGAATEAF

V: TRBV7-9
D: NA
CDR3: ASSSGHSDTEAF

V: TRBV6-5
D: TRBD2
CDR3: ASRWTSGSGNEQF

V: TRBV28
D: NA
CDR3: ASSSGGHQETQY

V: TRBV14
D: TRBD2
CDR3: ASSQNSGSSYEQY

V: TRBV5-6
D: NA
CDR3: ASSLALGSLYEQY

V: TRBV20-1
D: NA
CDR3: SGARETQY

V: TRBV6-6
D: NA
CDR3: ASSRAAQTNEQF

V: TRBV6-5
D: TRBD2
CDR3: ASSYSIAGGQETQY

V: TRBV4-1
D: NA
CDR3: ASSLWRGTDTQY

V: TRBV6-5
D: TRBD1
CDR3: ASSPGTGRNEQY

V: TRBV5-6
D: NA
CDR3: ASSLRHDYEQY

V: TRBV5-1
D: NA
CDR3: ASRWSSGTGTEAF

V: TRBV2
D: TRBD2
CDR3: ASRRDSGSAKNIQY

V: TRBV29-1
D: NA
CDR3: SVAGTAQENEKLF

V: TRBV9
D: NA
CDR3: ASSAPGTNNYGYT

V: TRBV7-3
D: NA
CDR3: ASSLLGGYGNTIY

V: TRBV18
D: NA
CDR3: ASSPPLYTGELF

V: TRBV5-6
D: NA
CDR3: ASSPRGSRGEQY

V: TRBV10-2
D: TRBD1
CDR3: ASGQGANTEAF

V: TRBV2
D: NA
CDR3: ASTEGGAGQHEQY

V: TRBV11-3
D: TRBD1
CDR3: ASSSSSQGAETQY